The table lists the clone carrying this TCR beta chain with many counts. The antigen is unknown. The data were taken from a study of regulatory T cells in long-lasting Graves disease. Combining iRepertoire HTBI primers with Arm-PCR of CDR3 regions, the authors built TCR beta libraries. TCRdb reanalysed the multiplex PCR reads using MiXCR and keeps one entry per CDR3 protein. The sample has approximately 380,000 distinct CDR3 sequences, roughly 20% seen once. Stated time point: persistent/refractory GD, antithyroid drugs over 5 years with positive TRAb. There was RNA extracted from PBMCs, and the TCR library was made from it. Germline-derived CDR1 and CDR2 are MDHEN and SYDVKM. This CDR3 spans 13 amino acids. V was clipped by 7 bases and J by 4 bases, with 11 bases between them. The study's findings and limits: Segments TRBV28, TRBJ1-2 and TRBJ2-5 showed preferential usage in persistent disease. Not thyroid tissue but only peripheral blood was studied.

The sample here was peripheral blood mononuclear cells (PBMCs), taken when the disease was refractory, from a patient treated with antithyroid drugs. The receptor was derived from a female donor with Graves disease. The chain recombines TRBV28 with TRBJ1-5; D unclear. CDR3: CASISVGNQPQHF. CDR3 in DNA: TGTGCCAGCATATCCGTGGGAAATCAGCCCCAGCATTTT. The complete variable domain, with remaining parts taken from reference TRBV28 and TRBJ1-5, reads DVKVTQSSRYLVKRTGEKVFLECVQDMDHENMFWYRQDPGLGLRLIYFSYDVKMKEKGDIPEGYSVSREKKERFSLILESASTNQTSMYLCASISVGNQPQHFGDGTRLSIL.